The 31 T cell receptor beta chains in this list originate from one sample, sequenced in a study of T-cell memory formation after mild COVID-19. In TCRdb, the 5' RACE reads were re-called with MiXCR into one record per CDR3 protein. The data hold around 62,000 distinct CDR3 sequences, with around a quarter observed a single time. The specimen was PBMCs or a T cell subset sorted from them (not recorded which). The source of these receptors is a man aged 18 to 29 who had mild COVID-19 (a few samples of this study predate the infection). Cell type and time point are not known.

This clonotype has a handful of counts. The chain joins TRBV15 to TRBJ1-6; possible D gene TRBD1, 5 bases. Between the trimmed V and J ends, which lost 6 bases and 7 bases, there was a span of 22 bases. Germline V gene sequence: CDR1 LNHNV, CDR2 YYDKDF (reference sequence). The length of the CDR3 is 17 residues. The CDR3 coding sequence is TGTGCCACCAGATATTTAGGGACCACGGGCGCAAATTCACCCCTCCACTTT. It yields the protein CATRYLGTTGANSPLHF.

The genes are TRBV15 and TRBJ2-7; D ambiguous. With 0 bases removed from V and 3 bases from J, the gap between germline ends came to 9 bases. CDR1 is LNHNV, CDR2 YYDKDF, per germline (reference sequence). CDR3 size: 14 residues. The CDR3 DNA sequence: TGTGCCACCAGCAGAGATCAATCCGGCTACGAGCAGTACGTC. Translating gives CATSRDQSGYEQYV.

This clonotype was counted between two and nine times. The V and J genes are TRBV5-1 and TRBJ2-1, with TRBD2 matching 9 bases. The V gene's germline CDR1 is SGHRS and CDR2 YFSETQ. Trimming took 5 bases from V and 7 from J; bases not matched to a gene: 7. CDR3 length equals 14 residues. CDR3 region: CASRSSGGWNEQFF. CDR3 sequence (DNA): TGCGCCAGCAGGTCCAGCGGGGGGTGGAATGAGCAGTTCTTC.

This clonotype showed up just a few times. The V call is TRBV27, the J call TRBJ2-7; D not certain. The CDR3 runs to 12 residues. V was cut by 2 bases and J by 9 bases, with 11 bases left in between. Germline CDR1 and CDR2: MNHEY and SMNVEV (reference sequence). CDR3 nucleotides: TGTGCCAGCAGTTTAGACGGCGGTATGCAGTACTTC. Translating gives CASSLDGGMQYF.

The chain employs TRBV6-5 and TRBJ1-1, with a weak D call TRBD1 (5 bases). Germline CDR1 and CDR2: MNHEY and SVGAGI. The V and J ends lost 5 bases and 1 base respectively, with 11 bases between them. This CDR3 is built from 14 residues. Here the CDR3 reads CASSNYRGNTEAFF. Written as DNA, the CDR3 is TGTGCCAGCAGTAACTATAGGGGGAACACTGAAGCTTTCTTT.

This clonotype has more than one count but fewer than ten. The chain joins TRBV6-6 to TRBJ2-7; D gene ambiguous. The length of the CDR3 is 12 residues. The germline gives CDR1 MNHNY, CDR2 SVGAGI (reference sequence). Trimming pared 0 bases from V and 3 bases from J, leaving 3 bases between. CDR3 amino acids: CASSYSNYEQYF. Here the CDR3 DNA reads TGTGCCAGCAGTTACTCGAACTACGAGCAGTACTTC.

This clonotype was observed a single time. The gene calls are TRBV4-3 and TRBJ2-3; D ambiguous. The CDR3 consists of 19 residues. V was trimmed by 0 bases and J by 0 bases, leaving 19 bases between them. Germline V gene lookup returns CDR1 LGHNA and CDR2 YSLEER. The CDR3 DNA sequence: TGCGCCAGCAGCCAAGATTTGGTACAGCATGCTCCGAGCACAGATACGCAGTATTTT. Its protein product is CASSQDLVQHAPSTDTQYF.

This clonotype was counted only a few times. In nucleotides, the CDR3 is TGTGCCATTGGACAGGGCAGAGATACGCAGTATTTT. Translation gives CAIGQGRDTQYF. The rearrangement links TRBV3-1 to TRBJ2-3; the match to TRBD1 covers 8 bases. The trim removed 10 bases at V and 5 bases at J, leaving 5 bases unmatched. The CDR3 consists of 12 residues. Germline V lookup: CDR1 LGHDT, CDR2 YNNKEL (reference sequence).

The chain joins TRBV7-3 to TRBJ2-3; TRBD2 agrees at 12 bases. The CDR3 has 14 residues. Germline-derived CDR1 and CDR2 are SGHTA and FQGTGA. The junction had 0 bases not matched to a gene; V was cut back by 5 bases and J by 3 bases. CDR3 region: CASSTSGGTDTQYF. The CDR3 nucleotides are TGTGCCAGCAGCACTAGCGGGGGGACAGATACGCAGTATTTT.

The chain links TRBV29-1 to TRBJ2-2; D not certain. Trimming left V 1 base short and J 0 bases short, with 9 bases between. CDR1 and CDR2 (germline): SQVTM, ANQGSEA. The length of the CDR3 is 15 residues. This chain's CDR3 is CSVEVGSANTGELFF. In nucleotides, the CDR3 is TGCAGCGTTGAAGTGGGCAGCGCGAACACCGGGGAGCTGTTTTTT.

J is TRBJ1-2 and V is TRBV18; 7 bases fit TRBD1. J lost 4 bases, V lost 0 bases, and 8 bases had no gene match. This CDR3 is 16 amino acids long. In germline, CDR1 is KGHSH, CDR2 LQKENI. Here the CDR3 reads CASSPPKGGHIYGYTF. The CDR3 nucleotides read TGTGCCAGCTCACCACCGAAAGGGGGCCACATCTATGGCTACACCTTC.

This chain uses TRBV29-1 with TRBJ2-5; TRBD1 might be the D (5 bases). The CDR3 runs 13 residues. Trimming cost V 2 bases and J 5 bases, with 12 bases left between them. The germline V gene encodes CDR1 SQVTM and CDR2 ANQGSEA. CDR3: CSVEFVGVETQYF. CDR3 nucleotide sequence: TGCAGCGTTGAATTTGTAGGGGTCGAGACCCAGTACTTC.

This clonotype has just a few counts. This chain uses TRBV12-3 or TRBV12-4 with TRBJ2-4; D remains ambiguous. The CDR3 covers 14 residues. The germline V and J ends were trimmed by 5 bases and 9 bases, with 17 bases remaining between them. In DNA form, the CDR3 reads TGTGCCAGCAGTCTCTCTCCCGGGCTGGGCATTCAGTACTTC. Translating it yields CASSLSPGLGIQYF.

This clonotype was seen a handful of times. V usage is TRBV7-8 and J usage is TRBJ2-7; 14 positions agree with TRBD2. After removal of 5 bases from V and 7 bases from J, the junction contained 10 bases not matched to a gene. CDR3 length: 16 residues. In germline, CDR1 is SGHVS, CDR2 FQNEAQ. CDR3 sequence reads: CASSQGLAGDLGEQYV. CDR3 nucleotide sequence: TGTGCCAGCAGCCAGGGACTAGCGGGGGACTTAGGAGAGCAGTACGTC.

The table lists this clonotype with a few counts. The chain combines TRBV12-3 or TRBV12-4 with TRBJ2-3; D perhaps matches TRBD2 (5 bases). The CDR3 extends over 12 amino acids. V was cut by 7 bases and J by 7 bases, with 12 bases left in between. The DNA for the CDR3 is TGTGCCAGCACCTTACCCGGGAATACGCAGTATTTT. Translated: CASTLPGNTQYF.

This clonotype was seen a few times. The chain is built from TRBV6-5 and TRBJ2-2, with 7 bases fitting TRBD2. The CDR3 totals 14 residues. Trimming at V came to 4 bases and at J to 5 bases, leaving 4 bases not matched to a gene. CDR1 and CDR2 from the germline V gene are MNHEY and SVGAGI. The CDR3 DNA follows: TGTGCCAGCAGTTCCAGCGGGGCGACCGGGGAGCTGTTTTTT. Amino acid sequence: CASSSSGATGELFF.

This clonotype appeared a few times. CDR3 in DNA: TGTGCCAGCAGCCAAGCCTCGATAGGATCCGAGCAGTACTTC. Translated: CASSQASIGSEQYF. This chain uses TRBV3-1 with TRBJ2-7; D remains unclear. V lost 1 base and J 6 bases, leaving 13 bases between the germline ends. Looked up from germline, CDR1 is LGHDT and CDR2 is YNNKEL (reference sequence). The CDR3 extends over 14 amino acids.

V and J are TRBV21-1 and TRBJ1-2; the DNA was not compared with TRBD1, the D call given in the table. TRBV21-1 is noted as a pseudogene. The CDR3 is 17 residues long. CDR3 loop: CASSMKGQGTNYYGYTF. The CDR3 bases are TGTGCCAGCAGCATGAAAGGACAGGGAACGAATTACTATGGCTACACCTTC.

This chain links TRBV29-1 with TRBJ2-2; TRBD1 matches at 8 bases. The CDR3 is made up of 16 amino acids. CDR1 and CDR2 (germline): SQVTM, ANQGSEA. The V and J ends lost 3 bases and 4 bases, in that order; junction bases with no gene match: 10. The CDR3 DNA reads TGCAGCGTTGAGAACCCAAGGACAGGGACCACCGGGGAGCTGTTTTTT. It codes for CSVENPRTGTTGELFF.

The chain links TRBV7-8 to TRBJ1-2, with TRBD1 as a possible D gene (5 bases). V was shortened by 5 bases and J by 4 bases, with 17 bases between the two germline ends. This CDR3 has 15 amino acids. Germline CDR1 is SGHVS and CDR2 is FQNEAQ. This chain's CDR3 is CASSRVPTVGYGYTF. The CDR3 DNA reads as TGTGCCAGCAGCAGAGTACCGACAGTAGGCTATGGCTACACCTTC.

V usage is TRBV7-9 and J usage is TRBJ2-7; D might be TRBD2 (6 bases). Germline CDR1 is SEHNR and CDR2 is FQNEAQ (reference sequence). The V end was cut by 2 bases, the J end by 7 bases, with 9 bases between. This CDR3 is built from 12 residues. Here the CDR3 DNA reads TGTGCCAGCAGCTTATTTGGGACTGAGCAGTACTTC. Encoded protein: CASSLFGTEQYF.

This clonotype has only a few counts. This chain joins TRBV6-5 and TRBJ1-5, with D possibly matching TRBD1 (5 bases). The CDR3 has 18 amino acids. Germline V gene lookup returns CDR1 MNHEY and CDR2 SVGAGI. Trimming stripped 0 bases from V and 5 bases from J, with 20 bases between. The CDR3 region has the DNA TGTGCCAGCAGTTACTCGACCCCCGGGACGGCCCGAGATCAGCCCCAGCATTTT. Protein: CASSYSTPGTARDQPQHF.

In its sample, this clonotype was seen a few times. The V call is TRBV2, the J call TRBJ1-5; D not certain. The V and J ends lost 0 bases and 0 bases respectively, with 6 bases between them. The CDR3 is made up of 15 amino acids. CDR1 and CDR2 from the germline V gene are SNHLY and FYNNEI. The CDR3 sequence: CASSEAPGSNQPQHF. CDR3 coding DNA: TGTGCCAGCAGTGAAGCGCCGGGTAGCAATCAGCCCCAGCATTTT.

CDR3 in amino acids: CASTTGGVTDTQYF. The CDR3 DNA reads as TGCGCCAGCACAACAGGGGGAGTGACAGATACGCAGTATTTT. This chain connects TRBV23-1 to TRBJ2-3; TRBD1 agrees at 8 bases. TRBV23-1 is classed as an ORF, of uncertain function. The CDR3 is 14 amino acids. V lost 7 bases and J lost 3; bases outside the gene matches: 6.

The CDR3 nucleotides read TGTGCTAGTGGTTCGGTAGGTGGCCATGGAAACACCATATATTTT. It is translated as CASGSVGGHGNTIYF. This chain links TRBV12-5 with TRBJ1-3, with D uncertain. Germline V gives CDR1 LGHNT, CDR2 FRNRAP. V shed 4 bases and J shed 3 bases, with 13 bases lying between them. The CDR3 is made up of 15 amino acids.

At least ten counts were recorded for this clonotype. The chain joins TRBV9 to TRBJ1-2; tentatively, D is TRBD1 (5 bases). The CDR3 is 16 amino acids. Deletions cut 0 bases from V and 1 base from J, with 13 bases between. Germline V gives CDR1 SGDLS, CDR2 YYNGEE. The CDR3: CASSVDTTDRNYGYTF. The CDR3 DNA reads TGTGCCAGCAGCGTAGATACGACAGATCGTAACTATGGCTACACCTTC.

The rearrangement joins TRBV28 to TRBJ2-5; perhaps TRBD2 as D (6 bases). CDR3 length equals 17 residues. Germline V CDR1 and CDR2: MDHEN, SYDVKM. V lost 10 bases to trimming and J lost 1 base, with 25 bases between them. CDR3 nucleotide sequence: TGTGCCACTTCCACCGGGAGTCGGAAAGACCCCCAAGAGACCCAGTACTTC. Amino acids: CATSTGSRKDPQETQYF.

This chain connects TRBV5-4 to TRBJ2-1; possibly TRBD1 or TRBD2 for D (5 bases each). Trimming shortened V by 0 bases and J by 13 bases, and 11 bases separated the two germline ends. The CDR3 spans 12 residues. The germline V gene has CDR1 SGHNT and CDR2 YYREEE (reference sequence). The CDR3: CASSLASGGQFF. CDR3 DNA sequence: TGTGCCAGCAGCTTGGCGTCTGGGGGTCAGTTCTTC.

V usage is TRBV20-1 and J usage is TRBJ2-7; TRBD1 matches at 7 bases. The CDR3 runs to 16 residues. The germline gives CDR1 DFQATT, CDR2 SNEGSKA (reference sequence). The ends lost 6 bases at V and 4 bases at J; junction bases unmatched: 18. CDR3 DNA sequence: TGCAGTGCAACACCCCGAGACAGGGTTAAGTATTACGAGCAGTACGTC. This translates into CSATPRDRVKYYEQYV.

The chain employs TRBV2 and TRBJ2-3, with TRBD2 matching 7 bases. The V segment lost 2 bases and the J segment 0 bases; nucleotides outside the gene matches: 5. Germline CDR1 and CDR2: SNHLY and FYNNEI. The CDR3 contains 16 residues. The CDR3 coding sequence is TGTGCCAGCAGTGAACTGACGGGGGGAAGCACAGATACGCAGTATTTT. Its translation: CASSELTGGSTDTQYF.

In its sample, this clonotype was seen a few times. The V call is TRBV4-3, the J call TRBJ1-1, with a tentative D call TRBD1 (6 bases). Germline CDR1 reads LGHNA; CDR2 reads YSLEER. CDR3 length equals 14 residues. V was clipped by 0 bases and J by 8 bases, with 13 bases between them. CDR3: CASSQDTGTPEAFF. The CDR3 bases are TGCGCCAGCAGCCAAGATACAGGGACGCCAGAAGCTTTCTTT.